This is a list of T cell receptor beta chains from one sample in a study of T cells in Graves' hyperthyroidism and ophthalmopathy. MiXCR, applied by TCRdb to the multiplex PCR reads, yields one record per CDR3 protein. This table holds about 24,000 distinct CDR3 sequences, approximately 49% found once. Sequences were obtained from blood. These receptors were taken from a woman between 35 and 50 years old with Graves' hyperthyroidism that later progressed to Graves' ophthalmopathy. The CDR3 runs from the conserved cysteine through the conserved F or W. The order of the fields is V gene, J gene, CDR3 protein.

V: TRBV7-9
J: TRBJ1-6
CDR3: CASIGGGGNSPLHF

V: TRBV7-3
J: TRBJ2-2
CDR3: CAIGLSGSDIGELFF

V: TRBV20-1
J: TRBJ2-2
CDR3: CSATSVRGPGAGELFF

V: TRBV30
J: TRBJ2-7
CDR3: CASSPERGLSYEQYF

V: TRBV20-1
J: TRBJ2-1
CDR3: CSVRQGIYNEQFF

V: TRBV7-2
J: TRBJ2-3
CDR3: CAKTDPRGRSTDTQYF

V: TRBV20-1
J: TRBJ2-2
CDR3: CSAADPGTDHTGELFF

V: TRBV30
J: TRBJ2-1
CDR3: CACSRTGRYNEQFF

V: TRBV15
J: TRBJ2-1
CDR3: CATSREIWDNEQFF

V: TRBV6-1
J: TRBJ1-2
CDR3: CASSERTGRGSGYTF

V: TRBV30
J: TRBJ1-4
CDR3: CAWSEGVTNENLFF

V: TRBV10-1
J: TRBJ2-7
CDR3: CASSETGYEQYF

V: TRBV25-1
J: TRBJ2-1
CDR3: CASSGTSGVNEQFF

V: TRBV20-1
J: TRBJ2-7
CDR3: CSARYGYEQYF

V: TRBV30
J: TRBJ1-6
CDR3: CAGTGRSDSPLHF

V: TRBV19
J: TRBJ2-7
CDR3: CASSIGSGSYEQYF

V: TRBV10-2
J: TRBJ2-3
CDR3: CASSSGRADTQYF

V: TRBV20-1
J: TRBJ1-1
CDR3: CSARDRGNEAFF

V: TRBV7-3
J: TRBJ1-3
CDR3: CASSDQMNTIYF

V: TRBV2
J: TRBJ1-5
CDR3: CASSVGRGGNQPQHF

V: TRBV5-1
J: TRBJ2-1
CDR3: CASSLEGGTHYNEQFF

V: TRBV29-1
J: TRBJ1-1
CDR3: CSVQIAMNTEAFF

V: TRBV9
J: TRBJ2-2
CDR3: CASSVVAGGAGELFF

V: TRBV6-4
J: TRBJ2-3
CDR3: CASSLTSGSPDTQYF

V: TRBV12-3/TRBV12-4
J: TRBJ2-1
CDR3: CASSEDTLGSYNEQFF

V: TRBV7-8
J: TRBJ2-7
CDR3: CASSSYGLTYEQYF

V: TRBV10-1
J: TRBJ2-2
CDR3: CASSESQTTGELFF